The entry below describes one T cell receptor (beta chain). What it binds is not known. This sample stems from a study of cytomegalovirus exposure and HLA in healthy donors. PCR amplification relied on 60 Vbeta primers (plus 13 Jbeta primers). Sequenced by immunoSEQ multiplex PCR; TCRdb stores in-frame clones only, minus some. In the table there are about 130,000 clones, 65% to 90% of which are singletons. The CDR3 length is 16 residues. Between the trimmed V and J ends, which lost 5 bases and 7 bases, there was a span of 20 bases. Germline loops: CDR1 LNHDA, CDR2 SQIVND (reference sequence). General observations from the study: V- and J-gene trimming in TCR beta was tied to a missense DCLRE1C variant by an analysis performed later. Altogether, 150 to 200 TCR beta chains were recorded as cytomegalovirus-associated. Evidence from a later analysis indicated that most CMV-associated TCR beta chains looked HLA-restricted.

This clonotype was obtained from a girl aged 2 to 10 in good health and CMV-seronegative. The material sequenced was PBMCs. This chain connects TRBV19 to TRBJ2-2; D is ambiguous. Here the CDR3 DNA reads TGTGCCAGTAGTGGGTCTACTAAAGGCGAGGTCGGGGAGCTGTTTTTT. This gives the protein CASSGSTKGEVGELFF.